This TCR beta chain was captured in a study of OX40 agonist ivuxolimab in advanced cancers. About the full investigation: The costimulatory receptor OX40 (CD134) was targeted by ivuxolimab, a fully human IgG2 agonistic monoclonal antibody. In the dose-escalation cohort, approximately 82% of patients were male, and the mean age was 60 years with a range of about 20 to 90. Intravenous ivuxolimab was administered to patients every 2 weeks at six dose levels: 0.01, 0.1, 0.3, 1.5, 3 and 10 mg/kg. Peripheral TCRbeta sequencing aimed to test whether ivuxolimab altered TCR sequence diversity and caused clonal T-cell expansion. Three dose-escalation patients achieved partial responses, one with hepatocellular carcinoma and two with cutaneous melanoma. The paper covers the monotherapy dose-escalation part of the phase I ivuxolimab trial, which included N ≈ 50 patients. Prior anti-PD-1, anti-PD-L1 or anti-CTLA-4 therapy was permitted, and approximately 39% of dose-escalation patients had received checkpoint inhibitors. Among the approximately 50 dose-escalation patients, around 19 had hepatocellular carcinoma, 15 or so melanoma, 9 renal cell carcinoma and 9 head and neck cancer.

The CDR3 sequence holds 16 residues, the cysteine and phenylalanine included. The retained sequence is limited to the CDR3, 48 bases, with the frame set at the first base. The germline V and J ends show losses of 0 bases and 2 bases respectively, and no gene match explains 7 bases of the junction. CDR1 and CDR2 were assigned from the germline V gene as LGHNA and YNFKEQ. Genomic DNA was isolated from the sorted cells so that the TCRbeta CDR3 region could be sequenced. The immunoSEQ Assay was used for sequencing of TCRbeta CDR3 regions. The immuneACCESS repertoire file appears here via TCRdb, limited to in-frame rearrangements. These files lack a portion of the clones; in checked studies, under half of the deficit traces to unresolved V genes, and the cause of the others is not known. Within this sample are about 93,000 clones, with 92% of them counted one time only. Of the sample, roughly 0.53% falls within the top ten clones.

Patients with autoimmune disease history or receiving systemic immunosuppression were excluded from the trial. Peripheral blood for TCR sequencing was drawn from every dose cohort at baseline, at cycle 4 day 1 and at cycle 7 day 1. The samples were drawn from a first-in-human, open-label, multicenter phase I dose-escalation trial of ivuxolimab. Adults with locally advanced or metastatic head and neck squamous cell, hepatocellular, melanoma or renal cell carcinoma were enrolled in the trial. Before TCR sequencing, CD4+ T cells and CD8+ T cells were sorted from peripheral blood as separate populations. Points on this clone: There is no known antigen for this receptor. One base away there is no much larger clone; base qualities are not given.

Broader findings and caveats from the paper: Low levels of normalized T-cell clonal expansion were also seen in some patients who did not respond. In partial responders in the 0.1-3.0 mg/kg groups, normalized peripheral clonal expansion was found to be among the lowest, especially among CD8+ T cells. On average, CD8+ T cells showed more expanded clones than CD4+ T cells after ivuxolimab. The antigen specificity of the peripheral T cells that underwent clonal expansion was not determined. Clonal expansion of both CD4+ and CD8+ blood T cells was observed from baseline to week 6 at doses 0.1 to 3.0 mg/kg.

Sequences were derived from CD4+ or CD8+ T cells sorted from blood, sampled in a trial of the OX40 agonist ivuxolimab. The clonotype comes from an adult with an advanced solid tumor such as melanoma, head and neck, liver or kidney cancer. This chain joins TRBV4-2 to TRBJ2-7; 7 middle bases align to TRBD2. The DNA is as follows: TGTGCCAGCAGCCAAGATCCGGGGGGATTTACCTACGAGCAGTACTTC. Its protein product is CASSQDPGGFTYEQYF.